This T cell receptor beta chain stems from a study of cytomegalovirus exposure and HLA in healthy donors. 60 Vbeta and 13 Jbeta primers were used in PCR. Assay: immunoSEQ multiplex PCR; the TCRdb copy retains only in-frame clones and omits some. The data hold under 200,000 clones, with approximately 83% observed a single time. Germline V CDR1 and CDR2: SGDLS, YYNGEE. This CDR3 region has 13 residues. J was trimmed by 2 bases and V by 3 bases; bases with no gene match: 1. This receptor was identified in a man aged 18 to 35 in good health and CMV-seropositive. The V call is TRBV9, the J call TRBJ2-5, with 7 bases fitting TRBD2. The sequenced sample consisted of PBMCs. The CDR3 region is CASSGGGQETQYF. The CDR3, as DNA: TGTGCCAGCAGCGGGGGGGGACAAGAGACCCAGTACTTC.